What follows are 3 T cell receptor beta chains derived from one specimen sequenced in a study of cytomegalovirus exposure and HLA in healthy donors. In the PCR, 60 Vbeta and 13 Jbeta primers were used. Assay: immunoSEQ multiplex PCR; the TCRdb copy retains only in-frame clones and omits some. The data contain 63,000 or so clones, about 70% of them seen just once; the ten biggest clones take up about 24%. The sample was PBMCs. All receptors come from a woman aged 25 to 39 in good health and CMV-seropositive.

The rearrangement uses TRBV7-3 and TRBJ2-1, with 8 bases lining up with TRBD2. CDR3 length equals 15 residues. Trimming took 1 base from V and 8 from J; bases not matched to a gene: 7. Per the germline V gene, CDR1 is SGHTA and CDR2 is FQGTGA. The DNA for the CDR3 is TGTGCCAGCAGCTTAAATGGCGGGAGGTACGATGAGCAGTTCTTC. Amino acid sequence: CASSLNGGRYDEQFF.

The chain employs TRBV28 and TRBJ2-7; 8 bases line up with TRBD1. The CDR3 spans 14 residues. The V gene's germline CDR1 is MDHEN and CDR2 SYDVKM. The V gene end was trimmed by 5 bases and the J gene end by 3 bases; junction bases not matched to a gene: 6. CDR3 protein: CASSNGQGFYEQYF. The CDR3 DNA is TGTGCCAGCAGTAACGGACAGGGCTTCTACGAGCAGTACTTC.

The chain employs TRBV6-6 and TRBJ2-7, with 11 nucleotides matching TRBD2. Germline loops: CDR1 MNHNY, CDR2 SVGAGI (reference sequence). The CDR3 is made up of 15 amino acids. V was pared by 5 bases and J by 7 bases, with 10 bases of the junction left unmatched. The CDR3 sequence is CASSPIAGGPKEQYF. For the CDR3, the DNA is TGTGCCAGCAGTCCCATAGCGGGAGGGCCGAAGGAGCAGTACTTC.